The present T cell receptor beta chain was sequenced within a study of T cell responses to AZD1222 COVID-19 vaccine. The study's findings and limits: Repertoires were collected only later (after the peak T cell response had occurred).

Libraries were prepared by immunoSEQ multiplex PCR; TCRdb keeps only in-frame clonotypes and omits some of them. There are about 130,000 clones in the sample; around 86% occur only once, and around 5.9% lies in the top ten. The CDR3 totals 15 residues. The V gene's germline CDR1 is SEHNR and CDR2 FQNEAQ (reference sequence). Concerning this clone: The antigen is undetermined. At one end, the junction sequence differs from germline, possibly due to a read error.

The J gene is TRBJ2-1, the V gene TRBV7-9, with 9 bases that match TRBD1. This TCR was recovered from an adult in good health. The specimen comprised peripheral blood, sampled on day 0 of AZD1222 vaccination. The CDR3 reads CASSLEWTGVNKQFF. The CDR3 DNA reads TGTGCCAGCAGCTTAGAATGGACAGGGGTCAATAAGCAGTTCTTC.